The sequence of this T cell receptor beta chain was determined in a study of T-cell reconstitution after alpha-beta-depleted transplantation in children. TCRbeta library construction was performed incorporating unique molecular identifiers. TCRdb re-analysed the PCR reads in MiXCR, keeping a single row per CDR3 protein. The sample yields a few hundred thousand distinct CDR3 sequences, 10% seen once. Trimming cost V 4 bases and J 0 bases; bases outside gene matches: 7. This CDR3 has 16 residues. Germline V gives CDR1 SGHRS, CDR2 YFSETQ. This clonotype was recorded only once. Sequenced material: PBMCs from the stem cell graft donor, taken from the stem cell graft. V and J are TRBV5-1 and TRBJ1-3, with 7 bases identical to TRBD1. The clonotype comes from a human donor who donated a stem cell graft to a child with acute lymphoblastic leukemia. This CDR3 is CASSTRTGLSGNTIYF. The CDR3 DNA reads TGCGCCAGCAGCACCCGGACAGGCCTCTCTGGAAACACCATATATTTT.